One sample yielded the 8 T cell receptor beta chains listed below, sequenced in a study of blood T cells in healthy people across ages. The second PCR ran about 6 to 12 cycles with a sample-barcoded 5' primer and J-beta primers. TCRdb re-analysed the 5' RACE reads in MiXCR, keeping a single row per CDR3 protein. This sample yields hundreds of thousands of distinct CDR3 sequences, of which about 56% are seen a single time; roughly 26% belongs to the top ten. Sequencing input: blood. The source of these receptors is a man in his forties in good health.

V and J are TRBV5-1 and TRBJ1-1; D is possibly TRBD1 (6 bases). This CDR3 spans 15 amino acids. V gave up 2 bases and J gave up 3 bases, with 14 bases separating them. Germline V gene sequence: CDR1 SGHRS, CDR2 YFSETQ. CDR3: CASSFTGGGYTEAFF. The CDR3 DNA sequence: TGCGCCAGCAGCTTTACCGGGGGCGGTTACACTGAAGCTTTCTTT.

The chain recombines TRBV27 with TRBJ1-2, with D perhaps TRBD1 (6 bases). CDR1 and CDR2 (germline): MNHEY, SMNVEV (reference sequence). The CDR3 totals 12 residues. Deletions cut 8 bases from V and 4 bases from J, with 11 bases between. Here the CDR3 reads CASSGQTYGYTF. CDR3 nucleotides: TGTGCCAGCTCCGGACAGACCTATGGCTACACCTTC.

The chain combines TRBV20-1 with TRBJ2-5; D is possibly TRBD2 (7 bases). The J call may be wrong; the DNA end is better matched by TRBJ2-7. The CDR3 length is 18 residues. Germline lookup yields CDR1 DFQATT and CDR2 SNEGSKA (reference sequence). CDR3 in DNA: TGCAGTGCTAGAAACCCGGGGGGCTCCTCGGCGGGAATGAACGAGCAGTACTTC. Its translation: CSARNPGGSSAGMNEQYF.

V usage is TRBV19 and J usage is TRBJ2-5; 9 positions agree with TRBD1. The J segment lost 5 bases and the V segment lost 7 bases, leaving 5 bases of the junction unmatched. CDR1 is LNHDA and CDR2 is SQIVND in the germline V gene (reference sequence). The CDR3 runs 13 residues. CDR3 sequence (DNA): TGTGCCAGTAAGGACAGGGGAGACGAGACCCAGTACTTC. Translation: CASKDRGDETQYF.

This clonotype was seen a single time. The CDR3: CSARDGPEFHF. The DNA for the CDR3 is TGCAGTGCTAGAGACGGCCCCGAATTCCACTTT. V and J are TRBV20-1 and TRBJ1-6; no definite D call. Looked up from germline, CDR1 is DFQATT and CDR2 is SNEGSKA (reference sequence). This CDR3 region has 11 residues. The ends were cut back, 0 bases at V and 17 bases at J, with 11 bases in the middle.

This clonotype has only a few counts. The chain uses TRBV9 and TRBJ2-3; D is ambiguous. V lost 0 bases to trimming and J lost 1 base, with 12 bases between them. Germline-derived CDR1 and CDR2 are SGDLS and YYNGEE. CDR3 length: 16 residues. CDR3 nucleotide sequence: TGTGCCAGCAGCGTAGGGTCTGGGTATGGCACAGATACGCAGTATTTT. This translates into CASSVGSGYGTDTQYF.

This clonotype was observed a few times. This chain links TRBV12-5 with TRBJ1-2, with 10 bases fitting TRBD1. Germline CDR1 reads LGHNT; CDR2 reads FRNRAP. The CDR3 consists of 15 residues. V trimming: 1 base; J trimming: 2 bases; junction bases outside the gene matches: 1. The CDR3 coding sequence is TGTGCTAGTGGTTTGGGGGACAGGGGAAACTATGGCTACACCTTC. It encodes CASGLGDRGNYGYTF.

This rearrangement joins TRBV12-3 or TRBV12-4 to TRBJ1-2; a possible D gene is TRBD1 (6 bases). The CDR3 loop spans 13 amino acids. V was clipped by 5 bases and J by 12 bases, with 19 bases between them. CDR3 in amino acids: CASSPAPGANHTF. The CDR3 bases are TGTGCCAGCAGTCCGGCTCCAGGGGCCAACCACACCTTC.